Listed here are 30 T cell receptor beta chains from one sample, sequenced in a study of blood T cell repertoires in COVID-19. Here immunoSEQ multiplex PCR was the method, and the copy in TCRdb shows in-frame clones only, minus some. Among about 190,000 clones listed, 70% to 85% were seen once. Sequencing used peripheral blood. Every receptor here comes from a man aged 50 or older who had recovered from COVID-19.

The gene calls are TRBV10-3 and TRBJ2-5; 8 bases align to TRBD2. The V and J ends lost 11 bases and 5 bases, in that order; junction bases with no gene match: 13. This CDR3 has 14 residues. The germline gives CDR1 ENHRY, CDR2 SYGVKD. The CDR3 DNA is TGTGCCTTGGCCTCCGGGGGGGCGCAGGAGACCCAGTACTTC. This translates into CALASGGAQETQYF.

The chain carries TRBV6-5 and TRBJ2-1, with 10 bases lining up with TRBD1. V lost 0 bases to trimming and J lost 12 bases; unmatched junction nucleotides: 11. The CDR3 runs to 16 residues. Per germline, CDR1 MNHEY and CDR2 SVGAGI. CDR3 residues: CASSYSPTGGRSVQFF. The CDR3 nucleotides are TGTGCCAGCAGTTACTCACCGACAGGGGGCAGGTCTGTGCAGTTCTTC.

The chain employs TRBV6-5 and TRBJ1-2; 8 bases agree with TRBD1. The V gene's germline CDR1 is MNHEY and CDR2 SVGAGI. V lost 2 bases and J lost 3; bases outside the gene matches: 5. CDR3 length: 15 amino acids. This chain's CDR3 is CASSYVPTGDYGYTF. CDR3 nucleotides: TGTGCCAGCAGTTACGTTCCGACAGGGGACTATGGCTACACCTTC.

The chain has TRBV7-9 and TRBJ1-4, with 7 positions matching TRBD1. Germline CDR1 SEHNR, CDR2 FQNEAQ (reference sequence). The CDR3 totals 14 residues. Trimming took 5 bases from V and 8 from J; bases not matched to a gene: 8. The CDR3 DNA sequence: TGTGCCAGCAGCCGAGGGGGCGCGGGGGAAAAACTGTTTTTT. Translation gives CASSRGGAGEKLFF.

V usage is TRBV7-2 and J usage is TRBJ2-1; TRBD2 agrees at 10 bases. V dropped 1 base and J dropped 7; count of bases not matched to a gene: 7. The CDR3 contains 16 residues. The germline V gene has CDR1 SGHTA and CDR2 FQGNSA. DNA of the CDR3: TGTGCCAGCAGCTTAGTAGCCGGACTAGCGGTGAATGAGCAGTTCTTC. Translation: CASSLVAGLAVNEQFF. The full variable domain, with the rest looked up from reference TRBV7-2 and TRBJ2-1, is GAGVSQSPSNKVTEKGKDVELRCDPISGHTALYWYRQSLGQGLEFLIYFQGNSAPDKSGLPSDRFSAERTGGSVSTLTIQRTQQEDSAVYLCASSLVAGLAVNEQFFGPGTRLTVL.

Of note for this clone: The junction departs from the called germline gene at one end, perhaps through a read error. This chain uses TRBV25-1 with TRBJ2-6, with D possibly matching TRBD1 (5 bases). The CDR3 loop spans 12 amino acids. Per germline, CDR1 MGHDK and CDR2 SYGVNS. In DNA, the CDR3 is TGCGAGACAGAGTCTGGGGCCAACGTCCTGACTTTC. Translating it yields CETESGANVLTF.

The chain employs TRBV7-3 and TRBJ2-7, with 9 bases matching TRBD1. This CDR3 spans 13 amino acids. Germline CDR1 reads SGHTA; CDR2 reads FQGTGA. Trimming at V came to 5 bases and at J to 2 bases, leaving 1 base not matched to a gene. The CDR3 DNA follows: TGTGCCAGCAGCAGACAGGGGGCCTACGAGCAGTACTTC. This codes for CASSRQGAYEQYF.

CDR3 sequence: CASNQGRNSVSTF. CDR3 DNA sequence: TGTGCCAGCAACCAAGGGAGGAATTCGGTGAGCACCTTC. The rearrangement joins TRBV12-3 or TRBV12-4 to TRBJ1-2; D gene unclear. The CDR3 extends over 13 amino acids. V was trimmed by 7 bases and J by 13 bases, leaving 22 bases between them.

This chain links TRBV5-1 with TRBJ2-1; TRBD1 is a possible D gene (6 bases). The CDR3 spans 15 residues. The germline V and J ends were trimmed by 0 bases and 5 bases, with 12 bases remaining between them. The germline CDR1 and CDR2 sequences are SGHRS and YFSETQ. The CDR3 DNA reads TGCGCCAGCAGCTTGGTAGGGGACACTAACAATGAGCAGTTCTTC. This encodes CASSLVGDTNNEQFF.

This chain links TRBV20-1 with TRBJ2-3; a possible D gene is TRBD1 (5 bases). CDR1 and CDR2 (germline): DFQATT, SNEGSKA (reference sequence). The CDR3 spans 14 residues. V lost 3 bases, J lost 6 bases, and 16 bases lay in between. The CDR3 nucleotides are TGCAGTGCTAGTGCACAGGACCCCGGGGATACGCAGTATTTT. Translated, it gives CSASAQDPGDTQYF.

V gene TRBV7-9 combines with J gene TRBJ2-5, with D maybe TRBD1 (6 bases). From germline, CDR1 is SEHNR and CDR2 FQNEAQ (reference sequence). This CDR3 region has 16 residues. V was pared by 2 bases and J by 5 bases, with 18 bases between. This chain's CDR3 is CASSLFTGTGLETQYF. CDR3 in DNA: TGTGCCAGCAGCTTATTTACAGGGACGGGTTTGGAGACCCAGTACTTC.

V usage is TRBV18 and J usage is TRBJ2-7; 7 bases are a match to TRBD2. Trimming cost V 0 bases and J 6 bases; bases outside gene matches: 8. The CDR3 has 15 amino acids. Germline assignment: CDR1 KGHSH and CDR2 LQKENI. The CDR3 sequence is CASSPPFAGVAEQYF. CDR3 sequence (DNA): TGTGCCAGCTCACCACCGTTCGCGGGAGTCGCCGAGCAGTACTTC.

This chain connects TRBV7-2 to TRBJ2-7; D gene uncertain. Trimming shortened V by 5 bases and J by 5 bases, and 16 bases separated the two germline ends. Germline V gives CDR1 SGHTA, CDR2 FQGNSA. This CDR3 region has 14 residues. CDR3 sequence (DNA): TGTGCCAGCAGCCCATTCATACTTGGTGACGAGCAGTACTTC. Amino acid sequence: CASSPFILGDEQYF.

The chain couples TRBV7-6 to TRBJ1-3; D unresolved. This CDR3 is 13 amino acids long. V was shortened by 5 bases and J by 4 bases, with 9 bases between the two germline ends. Germline lookup yields CDR1 SGHVS and CDR2 FNYEAQ. CDR3 loop: CASSPTTGNTIYF. The DNA for the CDR3 is TGTGCCAGCAGCCCAACTACAGGAAACACCATATATTTT. Based on the CDR3 plus reference TRBV7-6 and TRBJ1-3, the full variable domain is GAGVSQSPRYKVTKRGQDVALRCDPISGHVSLYWYRQALGQGPEFLTYFNYEAQQDKSGLPNDRFSAERPEGSISTLTIQRTEQRDSAMYRCASSPTTGNTIYFGEGSWLTVV.

In its sample, this clone was seen a few times. The chain carries TRBV19 and TRBJ2-1; D is perhaps TRBD2 (5 bases). Between the trimmed V and J ends, which lost 0 bases and 6 bases, there was a span of 21 bases. The germline V gene encodes CDR1 LNHDA and CDR2 SQIVND (reference sequence). This CDR3 comprises 18 residues. DNA of the CDR3: TGTGCCAGTAGTATAGAAGGTGGAATACGGTTACGGGGCAATGAGCAGTTCTTC. Translated: CASSIEGGIRLRGNEQFF.

This chain connects TRBV4-2 to TRBJ1-2; D perhaps matches TRBD1 (5 bases). The germline gives CDR1 LGHNA, CDR2 YNFKEQ. This CDR3 has 16 amino acids. V was clipped by 1 base and J by 0 bases, with 12 bases between them. The DNA of the CDR3 is TGTGCCAGCAGCCAAGCTGGGGGGACCTCTAACTATGGCTACACCTTC. This translates into CASSQAGGTSNYGYTF.

The genes are TRBV5-4 and TRBJ2-3; D remains ambiguous. V shed 3 bases and J shed 1 base, with 6 bases lying between them. The germline gives CDR1 SGHNT, CDR2 YYREEE (reference sequence). The CDR3 extends over 13 amino acids. This chain's CDR3 is CASSSRGTDTQYF. The DNA of the CDR3 is TGTGCCAGCAGCTCCCGGGGCACAGATACGCAGTATTTT. The full variable domain, rest sourced from reference TRBV5-4 and TRBJ2-3, is ETGVTQSPTHLIKTRGQQVTLRCSSQSGHNTVSWYQQALGQGPQFIFQYYREEENGRGNFPPRFSGLQFPNYSSELNVNALELDDSALYLCASSSRGTDTQYFGPGTRLTVL.

In its sample, this clone was seen a few times. The chain uses TRBV3-1 (or the pseudogene TRBV3-2) and TRBJ2-2; 9 nucleotides match TRBD2. V lost 3 bases, J lost 1 base, and 3 bases stayed unmatched. Germline V gives CDR1 LGHDT, CDR2 YNNKEL (reference sequence). The length of the CDR3 is 16 residues. CDR3 sequence: CASSHGGRVNTGELFF. The DNA for the CDR3 is TGTGCCAGCAGCCACGGCGGGAGGGTGAACACCGGGGAGCTGTTTTTT.

The chain joins TRBV3-1 (or the pseudogene TRBV3-2) to TRBJ2-1, with D possibly being TRBD2 (5 bases). With 5 bases removed from V and 1 base from J, the gap between germline ends came to 12 bases. Germline CDR1 LGHDT, CDR2 YNNKEL (reference sequence). This CDR3 comprises 15 residues. CDR3 residues: CASSVRGNSYNEQFF. The CDR3 nucleotides are TGTGCCAGCAGCGTGAGAGGGAATTCCTACAATGAGCAGTTCTTC.

CDR3: CASSVGASGTSTDTQYF. The CDR3 DNA sequence: TGTGCCAGCAGCGTAGGAGCTAGCGGGACCAGCACAGATACGCAGTATTTT. V gene TRBV9 combines with J gene TRBJ2-3, with 9 bases aligning to TRBD2. Trimming removed 0 bases from V and 0 bases from J; junction bases left unmatched: 5. CDR3 size: 17 residues. Germline V gene lookup returns CDR1 SGDLS and CDR2 YYNGEE.

V and J are TRBV5-4 and TRBJ1-5; D uncertain. The CDR3 is 13 amino acids. CDR1 SGHNT and CDR2 YYREEE come from the germline V gene (reference sequence). Trimming stripped 3 bases from V and 2 bases from J, with 6 bases between. The CDR3 region is CASSWGGNQPQHF. The CDR3 bases are TGTGCCAGCAGCTGGGGAGGCAATCAGCCCCAGCATTTT.

V usage is TRBV12-5 and J usage is TRBJ2-7; TRBD1 is a possible D gene (6 bases). CDR3 length: 14 residues. Trimming stripped 1 base from V and 7 bases from J, with 14 bases between. Germline lookup yields CDR1 LGHNT and CDR2 FRNRAP. The CDR3, as DNA: TGTGCTAGTGGTTTGGGCCACCGGACAGCGGAGCAGTACTTC. Its protein product is CASGLGHRTAEQYF.

This chain joins TRBV27 and TRBJ2-1; TRBD1 aligns across 8 bases. J gave up 5 bases and V 6 bases, and 9 bases lay outside the gene matches. The CDR3 contains 15 residues. The germline V gene has CDR1 MNHEY and CDR2 SMNVEV (reference sequence). CDR3 nucleotides: TGTGCCAGCAGCAGAGACAGGGGCTGGCACAATGAGCAGTTCTTC. This codes for CASSRDRGWHNEQFF.

The chain joins TRBV5-1 to TRBJ2-2; the match to TRBD1 covers 10 bases. Germline loops: CDR1 SGHRS, CDR2 YFSETQ. This CDR3 is built from 16 residues. V shed 6 bases and J 2 bases; nucleotides not matched to a gene: 7. For the CDR3, the DNA is TGCGCCAGCACGGCCCGGACAGGGGGAAACACCGGGGAGCTGTTTTTT. Its translation: CASTARTGGNTGELFF.

This sequence joins TRBV6-5 and TRBJ2-5, with a weak D call TRBD1 (6 bases). The CDR3 totals 14 residues. Trimming cost V 4 bases and J 6 bases, with 15 bases left between them. Germline V gene data show CDR1 as MNHEY and CDR2 as SVGAGI. This chain's CDR3 is CASSSSTGTQTQYF. For the CDR3, the DNA is TGTGCCAGCAGTTCGTCGACAGGTACACAGACCCAGTACTTC.

This clone was seen once. The gene calls are TRBV11-2 and TRBJ2-1, with D maybe TRBD1 (5 bases). This CDR3 is built from 13 residues. CDR1 and CDR2 (germline): SGHAT, FQNNGV. Trimming cost V 0 bases and J 5 bases, with 5 bases left between them. CDR3 sequence (DNA): TGTGCCAGCAGCTTAGACAGGGACAATGAGCAGTTCTTC. It yields the protein CASSLDRDNEQFF.

The chain uses TRBV10-3 and TRBJ2-1; 7 bases match TRBD1. Germline V gene data show CDR1 as ENHRY and CDR2 as SYGVKD. J was trimmed by 9 bases and V by 6 bases; bases with no gene match: 8. The length of the CDR3 is 13 residues. This CDR3 reads CAISVDRDGEQFF. The CDR3, as DNA: TGTGCCATCAGCGTCGACAGGGATGGTGAGCAGTTCTTC.

V usage is TRBV27 and J usage is TRBJ2-7; TRBD2 agrees at 11 bases. CDR3 length: 18 residues. Germline CDR1 reads MNHEY; CDR2 reads SMNVEV (reference sequence). The V and J ends lost 6 bases and 4 bases, in that order; junction bases with no gene match: 17. DNA for the CDR3: TGTGCCAGCAGGAAGTGGGCTAGCGGGAGGAAGAGAGGATACGAGCAGTACTTC. The encoded protein is CASRKWASGRKRGYEQYF.

The chain recombines TRBV30 with TRBJ1-4, with D perhaps matching TRBD1 (6 bases). Germline lookup yields CDR1 GTSNPN and CDR2 SVGIG (reference sequence). Between the trimmed V and J ends, which lost 2 bases and 10 bases, there was a span of 20 bases. The CDR3 contains 15 residues. CDR3 bases: TGTGCCTGGAGTCCCCCCGGTGGGGGGGCGGGAAAACTGTTTTTT. Encoded protein: CAWSPPGGGAGKLFF. Full variable domain (missing parts from reference TRBV30 and TRBJ1-4): SQTIHQWPATLVQPVGSPLSLECTVEGTSNPNLYWYRQAAGRGLQLLFYSVGIGQISSEVPQNLSASRPQDRQFILSSKKLLLSDSGFYLCAWSPPGGGAGKLFFGSGTQLSVL.

V usage is TRBV18 and J usage is TRBJ2-1; D may be TRBD1 (6 bases). The CDR3 is made up of 11 amino acids. Germline CDR1 and CDR2: KGHSH and LQKENI. V was trimmed by 5 bases and J by 9 bases, leaving 8 bases between them. The CDR3, as DNA: TGTGCCAGCTCAACAGGGTTTGAGCAGTTCTTC. It translates to CASSTGFEQFF.